The present entry profiles one TCR beta chain with its context. This clonotype has just a few counts. Its antigen is unknown. The input lacks base qualities; no much larger clone sits a single base away. To prepare the library, PCR was applied. The sequencer was a NextSeq 500. Bulk TCR libraries were made following a previously described method, with the TCR primers given in Table S5. Total RNA was purified with the Qiagen AllPrep DNA/RNA kit. Before analysis, reads from multiple sequencing runs of the same library were pooled. On the study's bioinformatics: Only reads with exact TCR constant sequence were kept, trimmed to 150 nt, and grouped by their 12-nt molecular barcodes. Within each barcode group, reads were sub-clustered at a 15% Levenshtein threshold, and quality-weighted consensus sequences were built per RNA molecule. Non-functional sequences were excluded, and lower-count sequences lying one edit away from another sequence were also excluded. Based on fitting two negative binomial distributions, any barcode sub-cluster with under 20% of the maximum read count was discarded. TCRdb's own reprocessing of the public reads used fastp at Q25 and MiXCR and kept productive beta chains. Every entry covers one CDR3 protein and lists the most common genes and DNA from its rows. For this entry, the V and J calls and clone size follow TCRdb and not the study's own pipeline. Within this sample are approximately 590,000 distinct CDR3 sequences, with roughly 27% of them counted one time only. The ten largest clones represent about 0.81% of the sample.

Libraries of naive CD8 T cells were generated from roughly 21,000 to 960,000 sorted cells, with 10%, 30% or 50% of the purified RNA used. On a BD FACSAria II, naive CD8 T cells were FACS-sorted as CD8+CD4-CCR7+CD45RA+ and collected into RLT Plus buffer. Detection sensitivity was tested by spiking Jurkat RNA equal to around 11 TCR copies' worth into samples containing about 20,000-1,000,000 naive CD8 T cells. CD8 T cells were enriched using RosetteSep CD8+ T Cell Enrichment Cocktail and Ficoll-Paque, and the enriched cells then underwent ACK red cell lysis. The entry originates in a study of molecular identifiers for immune sequencing clone quantification (dated by TCRdb to the late 2010s). For context, the study as a whole: For a replicate experiment, RNA from roughly 18,000 or 92,000 naive CD8 T cells was divided into five aliquots, and four of the five aliquots were sequenced. This methods study used CD8 T cells to benchmark TCR RNA copy counting and molecular-identifier clustering-based TCR repertoire sequencing (MIDCIRS).

The germline V gene yields SGHVS for CDR1 and FQNEAQ for CDR2. The trim is 5 bases for V and 4 bases for J, with a gap of 12 bases between the germline ends. From its cysteine to its phenylalanine, the CDR3 spans 13 amino acids. Of the read, only the CDR3 DNA is kept; its 39 bases are in frame from base 1. Results and caveats for the whole study, not just this receptor: Naive libraries contained spiked-in Jurkat TCR RNA (10 copies' worth), which is not part of the donor repertoire. Spiked-in Jurkat TCR RNA equal to a single cell's worth was reported to be detectable even within 1,200,000 naive CD8 T cells. About 2.9 recovered TCR RNA copies per cell were obtained by modeling, versus roughly 10 by digital PCR, implying a capture efficiency of 30% to 35%. When barcode sub-clustering was left out, chimeric consensus sequences inflated TCR diversity, with chimeras reaching as high as 47%. The sizes of highly expanded clones could end up underestimated when identical TCR molecules share a barcode. In CMV-specific effector cells, clones with more than 20 RNA copies contained over 99% of molecules, whereas in naive cells such clones contained under 1% of molecules.

The sample taken for sequencing was naive CD8+ T cells from blood, with Jurkat cell RNA spiked in. Read against the paper, the sample's cell subset or site label means: FACS-sorted CD8+CD4-CCR7+CD45RA+ naive T cells. The source of this sequence is a human donor in good health. Some libraries in this study had Jurkat cell RNA spiked in. The chain is assembled from TRBV7-8 and TRBJ2-7, with a tentative D gene TRBD2 over 6 matching bases. The CDR3: CASSGKLAYEQYF. The sequence in DNA is TGTGCCAGCAGCGGAAAACTAGCTTACGAGCAGTACTTC.